The sequence of this T cell receptor (beta chain) was determined in a study of cytomegalovirus exposure and HLA in healthy donors. TCRdb's table, derived via immunoSEQ multiplex PCR, lists solely in-frame clones and lacks some. The sample has 150,000 to 200,000 clones, approximately 84% seen once. Sequenced sample: PBMCs. This sequence originates from a man younger than 35 in good health and CMV-seropositive.

CDR3 in DNA: TGTGCCGCAACAGGGACTAGCGGGAATGGGTACGAGCAGTACTTC. Its protein product is CAATGTSGNGYEQYF. The chain is built from TRBV28 and TRBJ2-7, with 13 nucleotides matching TRBD2. There are 15 residues in the CDR3. The V gene end was trimmed by 11 bases and the J gene end by 4 bases; junction bases not matched to a gene: 11. CDR1 and CDR2 from the germline V gene are MDHEN and SYDVKM.